This T cell receptor (beta chain) was identified in a study of follicular helper T cells after annual influenza vaccination. Overall study context: Some donors were sampled over the 2013-2014, 2014-2015 and 2015-2016 vaccinations.

The germline gives CDR1 MNHNS, CDR2 SASEGT. V shed 8 bases, J shed 5 bases, and the junction held 4 bases outside the gene matches. The CDR3 loop spans 13 amino acids. A remark on this clone: The antigen is unknown.

Study-level points and caveats: Change in circulating plasmablasts correlated with ICOS+CD38+ cTfh clonality change. Rare clonotypes were missed; only about 9-20% of cells gave TCRB.

Only in-frame clones appear in the TCRdb table, and some are missing; sequencing was by immunoSEQ multiplex PCR. The table includes about 9,400 clones, 70% to 85% detected once. As for time point: 2015-2016 season, pre-vaccination. Subjects lived in the community and lacked influenza vaccine within the prior 6 months. V usage is TRBV6-1 and J usage is TRBJ2-1, with TRBD2 identical over 9 bases. This receptor was taken from an adult who received the influenza vaccine. The sequencing used CXCR5+ CD38- circulating T follicular helper cells from blood, collected on the day of influenza vaccination. Subset meaning: circulating Tfh, non-naive CD4+CXCR5+PD-1+ (ICOS+CD38+ or ICOS-CD38-). The CDR3 bases are TGTGCCAGCGGGAAGCGGGAGGACAATGAGCAGTTCTTC. Protein: CASGKREDNEQFF.